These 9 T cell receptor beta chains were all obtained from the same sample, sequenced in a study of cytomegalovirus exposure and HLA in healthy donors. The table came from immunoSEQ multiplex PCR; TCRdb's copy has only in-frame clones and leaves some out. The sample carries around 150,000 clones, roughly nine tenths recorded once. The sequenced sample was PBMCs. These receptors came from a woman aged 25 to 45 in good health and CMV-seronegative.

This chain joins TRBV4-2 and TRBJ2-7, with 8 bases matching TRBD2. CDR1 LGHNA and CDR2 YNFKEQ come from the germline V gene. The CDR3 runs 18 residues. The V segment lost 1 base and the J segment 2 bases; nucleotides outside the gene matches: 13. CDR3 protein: CASSQVGGRLGGAYEQYF. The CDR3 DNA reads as TGTGCCAGCAGCCAAGTTGGCGGCCGGCTCGGGGGGGCCTACGAGCAGTACTTC.

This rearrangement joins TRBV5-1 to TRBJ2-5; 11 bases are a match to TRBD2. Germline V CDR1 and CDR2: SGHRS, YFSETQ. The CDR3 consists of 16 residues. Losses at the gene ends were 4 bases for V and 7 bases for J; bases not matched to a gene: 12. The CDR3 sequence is CASSPSSGRGAGTQYF. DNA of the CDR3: TGCGCCAGCAGCCCCAGTAGCGGGAGGGGAGCGGGGACCCAGTACTTC.

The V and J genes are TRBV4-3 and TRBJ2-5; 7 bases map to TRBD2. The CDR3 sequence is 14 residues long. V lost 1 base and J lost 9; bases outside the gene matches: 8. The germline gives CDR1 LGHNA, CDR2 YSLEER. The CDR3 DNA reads TGCGCCAGCAGCCAAGGGGAGGGGCAAGGGGCCCAGTACTTC. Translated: CASSQGEGQGAQYF.

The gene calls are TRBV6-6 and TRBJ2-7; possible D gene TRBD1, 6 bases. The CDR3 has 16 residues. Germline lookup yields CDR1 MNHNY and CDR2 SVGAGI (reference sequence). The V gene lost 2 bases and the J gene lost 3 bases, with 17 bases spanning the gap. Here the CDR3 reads CASSYPTDRLGYEQYF. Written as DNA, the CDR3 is TGTGCCAGCAGTTACCCAACCGACAGGTTGGGCTACGAGCAGTACTTC.

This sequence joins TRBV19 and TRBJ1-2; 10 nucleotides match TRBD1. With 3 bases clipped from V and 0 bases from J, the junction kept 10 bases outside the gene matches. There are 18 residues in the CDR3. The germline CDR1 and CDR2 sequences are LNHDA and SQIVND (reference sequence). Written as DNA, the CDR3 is TGTGCCAGTAGTATTGAGTCGGGACAGGGGACCGCTAACTATGGCTACACCTTC. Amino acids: CASSIESGQGTANYGYTF.

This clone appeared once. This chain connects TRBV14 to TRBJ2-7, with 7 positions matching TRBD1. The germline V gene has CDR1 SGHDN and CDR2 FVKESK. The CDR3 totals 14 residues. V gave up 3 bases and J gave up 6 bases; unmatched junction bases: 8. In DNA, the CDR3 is TGTGCCAGCAGCCAGAGGACAGGAAGGATCGAGCAGTACTTC. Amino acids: CASSQRTGRIEQYF.

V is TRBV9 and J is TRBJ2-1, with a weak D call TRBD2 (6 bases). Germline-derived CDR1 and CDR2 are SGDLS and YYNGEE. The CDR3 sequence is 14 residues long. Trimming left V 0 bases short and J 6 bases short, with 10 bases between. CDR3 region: CASSVVLAANEQFF. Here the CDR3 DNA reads TGTGCCAGCAGCGTAGTACTAGCAGCCAATGAGCAGTTCTTC.

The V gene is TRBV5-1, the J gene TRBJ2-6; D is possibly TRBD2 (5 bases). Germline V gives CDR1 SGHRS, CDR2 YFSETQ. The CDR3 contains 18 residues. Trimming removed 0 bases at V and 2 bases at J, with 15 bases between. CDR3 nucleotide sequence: TGCGCCAGCAGCTTGGTCCTACTCAGCGGAGCTGGGGCCAACGTCCTGACTTTC. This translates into CASSLVLLSGAGANVLTF. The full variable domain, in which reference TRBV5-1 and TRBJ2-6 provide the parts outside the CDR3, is KAGVTQTPRYLIKTRGQQVTLSCSPISGHRSVSWYQQTPGQGLQFLFEYFSETQRNKGNFPGRFSGRQFSNSRSEMNVSTLELGDSALYLCASSLVLLSGAGANVLTFGAGSRLTVL.

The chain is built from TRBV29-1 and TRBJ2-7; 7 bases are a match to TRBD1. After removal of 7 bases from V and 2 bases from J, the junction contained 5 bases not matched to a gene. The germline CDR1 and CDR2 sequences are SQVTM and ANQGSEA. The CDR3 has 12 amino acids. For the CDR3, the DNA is TGCAGCGCCAATACAGGGGCCTACGAGCAGTACTTC. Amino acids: CSANTGAYEQYF.